Listed here are 7 T cell receptor beta chains from one sample, sequenced in a study of shared clonotypes between healthy human individuals. Using immunoSEQ multiplex PCR, the repertoire was profiled, and TCRdb retains in-frame clones only, with some absent. The sample includes about 480,000 clones, 60% to 80% seen only once; the top ten take under 15%. The sample comprised PBMCs. These receptors all come from a woman aged 40 to 50 in good health. Some clones in this sample may be carry-over from other donors' samples.

This chain connects TRBV19 to TRBJ2-7, with TRBD2 matching over 8 bases. Germline-derived CDR1 and CDR2 are LNHDA and SQIVND (reference sequence). With V trimmed by 8 bases and J by 5 bases, 5 bases remained unmatched. The length of the CDR3 is 12 residues. The CDR3 protein is CASGAGVHEQYF. The CDR3 DNA sequence: TGTGCCAGTGGAGCGGGAGTCCACGAGCAGTACTTC.

The V call is TRBV5-4, the J call TRBJ2-3, with D possibly TRBD2 on 6 matching bases. The CDR3 spans 15 residues. In germline, CDR1 is SGHNT, CDR2 YYREEE (reference sequence). Trimming removed 1 base at V and 6 bases at J, with 15 bases between. The CDR3 DNA reads as TGTGCCAGCAGCTTGCCGGGAGAGGGTCCCGATACGCAGTATTTT. It specifies CASSLPGEGPDTQYF.

A word on this clone: The germline gene is not matched at one end of the junction; a read error may be the cause. This chain joins TRBV10-3 and TRBJ2-1; 13 nucleotides agree with TRBD2. The V gene's germline CDR1 is ENHRY and CDR2 SYGVKD. The CDR3 spans 15 residues. The DNA of the CDR3 is TGTGCCATCACTGAGGGACTAGCGGGAAACAATGAGCAGTTCTTC. Its translation: CAITEGLAGNNEQFF.

This clone is a singleton in its sample. The sample carries other DNA sequences with the same CDR3. The CDR3 DNA follows: TGTGCCAGCAGCTTAGGAGGGGGAGAGACCCAGTACTTC. Encoded protein: CASSLGGGETQYF. The genes are TRBV11-2 and TRBJ2-5; D perhaps matches TRBD1 (6 bases). Trimming took off 1 base at V and 4 bases at J, with 7 bases between the two ends. CDR1 is SGHAT and CDR2 is FQNNGV in the germline V gene. CDR3 length: 13 residues. The entire variable domain, with the rest obtained from reference TRBV11-2 and TRBJ2-5, is as follows: EAGVAQSPRYKIIEKRQSVAFWCNPISGHATLYWYQQILGQGPKLLIQFQNNGVVDDSQLPKDRFSAERLKGVDSTLKIQPAKLEDSAVYLCASSLGGGETQYFGPGTRLLVL.

The chain employs TRBV28 and TRBJ2-5; TRBD1 is a possible D gene (6 bases). V lost 1 base and J lost 4, with 16 bases in between. CDR1 MDHEN and CDR2 SYDVKM come from the germline V gene. The length of the CDR3 is 16 residues. DNA of the CDR3: TGTGCCAGCAGTTTATATTTCGGCAGGGGATCAGAGACCCAGTACTTC. It codes for CASSLYFGRGSETQYF.

CDR3 nucleotide sequence: TGCGCCAGCAGCCAAGAGGTATCACAGAGGATCAGCCCCCAGCATTTT. This codes for CASSQEVSQRISPQHF. The V gene is TRBV4-1, the J gene TRBJ1-5; D is undetermined. CDR1 MGHRA and CDR2 YSYEKL come from the germline V gene. This CDR3 spans 16 amino acids. Trimming removed 0 bases from V and 10 bases from J, with 19 bases in between.

J is TRBJ2-7 and V is TRBV10-1, with 11 bases fitting TRBD2. The CDR3 runs to 15 residues. Germline CDR1 is WNHNN and CDR2 is SYGVQD (reference sequence). The V and J ends lost 4 bases and 3 bases, in that order; junction bases with no gene match: 5. CDR3 amino acids: CASSAGTSGSYEQYF. The CDR3 DNA reads TGCGCCAGCAGTGCCGGGACTAGCGGCAGCTACGAGCAGTACTTC.